The 29 T cell receptor beta chains listed next were all sequenced from one sample in a study of radiotherapy plus CTLA-4 blockade in lung cancer. Assay: immunoSEQ multiplex PCR; the TCRdb copy retains only in-frame clones and omits some. The data show roughly 30,000 clones, around 73% seen once. Sequenced material: peripheral blood, taken from a patient treated with radiotherapy plus ipilimumab. The receptor set was obtained from a human donor with non-small cell lung cancer who had stable disease on radiotherapy plus ipilimumab.

This chain's CDR3 is CASTLDRGNGANVLTF. The CDR3 DNA follows: TGTGCCAGCACCCTGGACAGGGGGAATGGGGCCAACGTCCTGACTTTC. The chain uses TRBV28 and TRBJ2-6; 10 bases match TRBD1. V was pared by 7 bases and J by 3 bases, with 6 bases of the junction left unmatched. The CDR3 has 16 amino acids. Germline V CDR1 and CDR2: MDHEN, SYDVKM.

This chain uses TRBV5-1 with TRBJ1-2, with D hard to call. Trimming cost V 1 base and J 6 bases, with 10 bases left between them. This CDR3 region has 13 residues. The germline gives CDR1 SGHRS, CDR2 YFSETQ. CDR3 loop: CASSLTPSNGYTF. DNA for the CDR3: TGCGCCAGCAGCTTGACTCCATCTAATGGCTACACCTTC.

V and J are TRBV9 and TRBJ2-5; tentatively, D is TRBD2 (6 bases). V lost 0 bases and J lost 7, with 13 bases in between. Germline V gene data show CDR1 as SGDLS and CDR2 as YYNGEE. CDR3 length equals 14 residues. Here the CDR3 reads CASSVGQLSGTQYF. CDR3 nucleotides: TGTGCCAGCAGCGTAGGGCAGCTTAGCGGGACCCAGTACTTC.

This chain uses TRBV9 with TRBJ1-2; the D gene is possibly TRBD1 (5 bases). V was trimmed by 3 bases and J by 0 bases, leaving 12 bases between them. Per the germline V gene, CDR1 is SGDLS and CDR2 is YYNGEE. This CDR3 is built from 15 residues. CDR3 sequence: CASSGHRQANYGYTF. The CDR3, as DNA: TGTGCCAGCAGCGGACACAGGCAGGCTAACTATGGCTACACCTTC.

This clone was seen a handful of times. The J gene is TRBJ1-6, the V gene TRBV2; D is unclear. The ends were cut back, 8 bases at V and 9 bases at J, with 14 bases in the middle. The CDR3 is made up of 13 amino acids. Germline CDR1 SNHLY, CDR2 FYNNEI. As DNA, the CDR3 is TGTGCCAGCCAAGAGGAGGCGGGTTCACCCCTCCACTTT. The encoded protein is CASQEEAGSPLHF. Full variable domain (rest looked up from reference TRBV2 and TRBJ1-6): EPEVTQTPSHQVTQMGQEVILRCVPISNHLYFYWYRQILGQKVEFLVSFYNNEISEKSEIFDDQFSVERPDGSNFTLKIRSTKLEDSAMYFCASQEEAGSPLHFGNGTRLTVT.

This clone was seen a handful of times. The gene calls are TRBV21-1 and TRBJ1-1. TRBV21-1 is a listed pseudogene. CDR3 length equals 13 residues. CDR3 sequence reads: CASFGVTGAEAFF. The DNA of the CDR3 is TGTGCCAGCTTTGGGGTAACTGGGGCTGAAGCTTTCTTT.

The chain links TRBV5-1 to TRBJ2-3; 8 bases match TRBD2. This CDR3 comprises 15 residues. Unmatched junction bases numbered 7, after V lost 4 bases and J lost 3 bases. Germline V gene data show CDR1 as SGHRS and CDR2 as YFSETQ. CDR3: CASSPGGGTTDTQYF. DNA of the CDR3: TGCGCCAGCAGCCCGGGCGGGGGGACTACAGATACGCAGTATTTT.

The chain employs TRBV18 and TRBJ1-5; tentative D call: TRBD1 (6 bases). CDR1 KGHSH and CDR2 LQKENI come from the germline V gene. This CDR3 region has 14 residues. Trimming took off 5 bases at V and 0 bases at J, with 8 bases between the two ends. CDR3 sequence reads: CASSRGNSNQPQHF. CDR3 DNA: TGTGCCAGCTCAAGGGGGAATAGCAATCAGCCCCAGCATTTT.

The chain links TRBV27 to TRBJ2-3; D gene uncertain. The CDR3 runs to 14 residues. Per germline, CDR1 MNHEY and CDR2 SMNVEV (reference sequence). The germline V and J ends were trimmed by 0 bases and 6 bases, with 10 bases remaining between them. The CDR3 loop is CASSLSGLRDTQYF. In nucleotides, the CDR3 is TGTGCCAGCAGTTTATCCGGCCTTCGGGATACGCAGTATTTT.

The chain joins TRBV2 to TRBJ2-3, with unresolved D. V was shortened by 1 base and J by 2 bases, with 7 bases between the two germline ends. Germline values: CDR1 SNHLY, CDR2 FYNNEI. The CDR3 consists of 14 residues. CDR3 region: CASSEDYFTDTQYF. The CDR3 DNA sequence: TGTGCCAGCAGTGAAGATTACTTCACAGATACGCAGTATTTT.

The V gene is TRBV2, the J gene TRBJ2-5; 10 bases line up with TRBD1. From germline, CDR1 is SNHLY and CDR2 FYNNEI. CDR3 length equals 15 residues. The ends lost 7 bases at V and 5 bases at J; junction bases unmatched: 10. Written as DNA, the CDR3 is TGTGCCAGCAAAAGGACAGGGGGTTCGGCGGAGACCCAGTACTTC. Encoded protein: CASKRTGGSAETQYF.

The rearrangement joins TRBV5-1 to TRBJ1-2; 10 bases agree with TRBD1. This CDR3 is built from 15 residues. In germline, CDR1 is SGHRS, CDR2 YFSETQ. V lost 4 bases, J lost 3 bases, and 6 bases stayed unmatched. The CDR3 bases are TGCGCCAGCAGCCAAACCGGGACAGGGGACTATGGCTACACCTTC. Translated, it gives CASSQTGTGDYGYTF.

V is TRBV30 and J is TRBJ2-7, with TRBD1 matching over 9 bases. This CDR3 is 14 amino acids long. V shed 5 bases and J 3 bases; nucleotides not matched to a gene: 8. Germline lookup yields CDR1 GTSNPN and CDR2 SVGIG (reference sequence). The CDR3 coding sequence is TGTGCCTGGGCCGACCGGGACAGGGTCTACGAGCAGTACTTC. This encodes CAWADRDRVYEQYF.

The sample holds a few counts of this clone. The chain combines TRBV27 with TRBJ2-7; 8 bases are a match to TRBD1. The CDR3 has 14 residues. Germline V gene sequence: CDR1 MNHEY, CDR2 SMNVEV (reference sequence). V was clipped by 2 bases and J by 3 bases; unmatched bases: 3. This CDR3 is CASSLTGGRYEQYF. CDR3 sequence (DNA): TGTGCCAGCAGTTTAACAGGGGGACGCTACGAGCAGTACTTC.

The chain recombines TRBV6-4 with TRBJ1-2; TRBD1 matches 7 bases. Germline V gives CDR1 MRHNA, CDR2 SNTAGT. V shed 0 bases and J 8 bases; nucleotides not matched to a gene: 9. The CDR3 is 15 residues long. The CDR3 region has the DNA TGTGCCAGCAGTGACTCCACGACAGGGCACGGCGGCTACACCTTC. Encoded protein: CASSDSTTGHGGYTF.

The chain joins TRBV7-2 to TRBJ2-3; possibly TRBD1 or TRBD2 for D (5 bases each). The germline gives CDR1 SGHTA, CDR2 FQGNSA. CDR3 length equals 13 residues. The V and J ends lost 5 bases and 4 bases respectively, with 10 bases between them. In DNA, the CDR3 is TGTGCCAGCAGCCCGGGACGGTCAGATACGCAGTATTTT. Protein product: CASSPGRSDTQYF.

The chain is built from TRBV7-6 and TRBJ1-4, with D perhaps matching TRBD1 (6 bases). V lost 5 bases to trimming and J lost 3 bases, with 16 bases between them. Germline V gene data show CDR1 as SGHVS and CDR2 as FNYEAQ. This CDR3 comprises 16 residues. The CDR3 loop reads CASSREGGSANEKLFF. The CDR3 DNA sequence: TGTGCCAGCAGCAGAGAAGGGGGTTCGGCTAATGAAAAACTGTTTTTT.

The V gene is TRBV5-1, the J gene TRBJ1-4; D is perhaps TRBD1 (6 bases). The V end was cut by 4 bases, the J end by 6 bases, with 13 bases between. Germline lookup yields CDR1 SGHRS and CDR2 YFSETQ. The CDR3 contains 14 residues. The CDR3 DNA sequence: TGCGCCAGCAGCCCGGGACCAGGGGATGAAAAACTGTTTTTT. It yields the protein CASSPGPGDEKLFF.

J is TRBJ2-5 and V is TRBV6-5, with 13 bases fitting TRBD2. CDR3 length: 13 amino acids. Germline assignment: CDR1 MNHEY and CDR2 SVGAGI. The junction had 1 base not matched to a gene; V was cut back by 7 bases and J by 5 bases. The CDR3 loop reads CASTGLAGETQYF. CDR3 DNA: TGTGCCAGCACGGGACTAGCGGGGGAGACCCAGTACTTC.

The J gene is TRBJ2-2, the V gene TRBV10-1; 8 bases are a match to TRBD1. The CDR3 extends over 15 amino acids. J was trimmed by 6 bases and V by 3 bases; bases with no gene match: 6. Germline loops: CDR1 WNHNN, CDR2 SYGVQD (reference sequence). The DNA of the CDR3 is TGCGCCAGCAGTGAATCAGGACAGGGTGCCGGGGAGCTGTTTTTT. This encodes CASSESGQGAGELFF.

The genes are TRBV28 and TRBJ1-1; D is uncertain. This CDR3 has 12 amino acids. V was shortened by 5 bases and J by 3 bases, with 7 bases between the two germline ends. Germline-derived CDR1 and CDR2 are MDHEN and SYDVKM. The CDR3 region has the DNA TGTGCCAGCAGTCTGCTGGACACTGAAGCTTTCTTT. This sequence encodes CASSLLDTEAFF.

The chain carries TRBV2 and TRBJ1-6; a weak D match, TRBD1 (5 bases). V shed 8 bases and J shed 7 bases, with 12 bases lying between them. The germline CDR1 and CDR2 sequences are SNHLY and FYNNEI. This CDR3 contains 13 residues. The CDR3 loop reads CASLTGRNSPLHF. In nucleotides, the CDR3 is TGTGCCAGCCTTACAGGAAGGAATTCACCCCTCCACTTT.

Only one count was recorded for this clone. This sequence joins TRBV6-1 and TRBJ1-5; D possibly corresponds to TRBD1 (6 bases). V dropped 8 bases and J dropped 6 bases, with 14 bases sitting between them. Germline assignment: CDR1 MNHNS and CDR2 SASEGT. The length of the CDR3 is 13 residues. The CDR3 nucleotides are TGTGCCAGCCAACAGGGAGTGGGTCAGCCCCAGCATTTT. Amino acid sequence: CASQQGVGQPQHF.

J is TRBJ1-5 and V is TRBV27; weak D call: TRBD1 (5 bases). V gave up 8 bases and J gave up 0 bases, with 14 bases separating them. The CDR3 consists of 15 residues. Looked up from germline, CDR1 is MNHEY and CDR2 is SMNVEV (reference sequence). CDR3 sequence: CASCSDSYSNQPQHF. As DNA, the CDR3 is TGTGCCAGCTGTTCAGACAGTTATAGCAATCAGCCCCAGCATTTT.

The rearrangement joins TRBV29-1 to TRBJ2-3; weak D call: TRBD2 (6 bases). The CDR3 runs to 13 residues. In germline, CDR1 is SQVTM, CDR2 ANQGSEA. V was cut by 4 bases and J by 1 base, with 9 bases left in between. CDR3 in amino acids: CSVGRDRTDTQYF. The CDR3 region has the DNA TGCAGCGTTGGGCGGGACCGCACAGATACGCAGTATTTT.

This sequence joins TRBV27 and TRBJ2-7, with D possibly matching TRBD1 (6 bases). The germline V and J ends were trimmed by 6 bases and 0 bases, with 9 bases remaining between them. The CDR3 totals 13 residues. In germline, CDR1 is MNHEY, CDR2 SMNVEV (reference sequence). CDR3 region: CASRTGHSYEQYF. The CDR3 DNA sequence: TGTGCCAGCAGGACGGGACACTCCTACGAGCAGTACTTC.

The chain has TRBV28 and TRBJ1-3; possible D gene TRBD1, 5 bases. Trimming stripped 2 bases from V and 0 bases from J, with 17 bases between. CDR3 length equals 18 residues. Germline V gene sequence: CDR1 MDHEN, CDR2 SYDVKM. Here the CDR3 DNA reads TGTGCCAGCAGTTTAAGGAGGGGACGGAGGGACTCTGGAAACACCATATATTTT. Residues: CASSLRRGRRDSGNTIYF.

The chain combines TRBV5-1 with TRBJ2-5, with a possible D match to TRBD1 (5 bases). Deletions cut 1 base from V and 1 base from J, with 8 bases between. The CDR3 has 14 residues. The germline gives CDR1 SGHRS, CDR2 YFSETQ. The DNA of the CDR3 is TGCGCCAGCAGCTTGTCACAGGTCCAAGAGACCCAGTACTTC. Amino acid sequence: CASSLSQVQETQYF.

V and J are TRBV4-1 and TRBJ1-5; a possible D gene is TRBD1 (6 bases). Trimming removed 9 bases from V and 5 bases from J, with 17 bases in between. The CDR3 sequence is 14 residues long. Germline V gene sequence: CDR1 MGHRA, CDR2 YSYEKL. CDR3 loop: CASSERGPDQPQHF. DNA for the CDR3: TGCGCCAGTTCTGAACGGGGGCCAGATCAGCCCCAGCATTTT.